The subject of this entry is one T cell receptor (beta chain). The antigen remains undetermined. These data originate in a study of metastatic and nonmetastatic thyroid tumors. TCRdb recomputed clones from the PCR reads via MiXCR. Here the sample spans 15,000 or so clones, approximately 32% being singletons. General study findings and limits: Significantly higher TCR beta diversity was reportedly seen in malignant thyroid tumors than benign nodules, in blood and tumor.

The entire patient cohort was treatment-naive prior to thyroid surgery. Looked up from germline, CDR1 is MNHEY and CDR2 is SVGEGT. V shed 6 bases and J 7 bases; nucleotides not matched to a gene: 7. CDR3 length equals 15 residues. V usage is TRBV6-2 or TRBV6-3 and J usage is TRBJ2-7; 15 bases map to TRBD2. The sample taken for sequencing was tumor tissue. The clonotype originates from a female donor with papillary thyroid cancer or a benign thyroid nodule (not recorded which). Some clones in this sample may be carry-over from other donors' samples. CDR3 residues: CASSPGLAGGGEQYF. CDR3 sequence (DNA): TGTGCCAGCAGCCCCGGACTAGCGGGGGGGGGGGAGCAGTACTTC.